This record covers a single T cell receptor beta chain. Its antigen is undetermined. Time point defined: late sampling 161 to 241 days after vaccination in three convalescent patients. Noted treatment: roughly 10-day PBMC culture with coronavirus spike peptide pools or control peptides (ViraFEST assay). This specimen belongs to a study of vaccination and CD4 T cells after COVID-19. Study-level background: Two of the convalescents were Hispanic, and the group consisted of six males and four females. The post-COVID sampling time was a median about 100 days after diagnosis, ranging from 35 to 161. Investigators took post-vaccine samples a median about 65 days after dose two, within a range of 14 to 241. Spike peptides, overlapping and drawn from SARS-CoV-2, HCoV-NL63, HCoV-OC43 and HCoV-229E, were used to stimulate cells.

Cultured CD4+ T cell DNA underwent sequencing with the Oncomine TCR Beta short-read assay. TCRdb recomputed calls from the PCR reads with MiXCR, one row per CDR3 protein. In the table there are about 23,000 distinct CDR3 sequences, 30% to 45% of which are singletons. Trimming removed 4 bases at V and 6 bases at J, with 13 bases between. This CDR3 has 15 residues. Germline V CDR1 and CDR2: LNHDA, SQIVND (reference sequence). The receptor was isolated from a human donor who had recovered from COVID-19. Source: CD4+ T cells from blood, cultured in vitro, taken about 7 months after SARS-CoV-2 vaccination. This chain uses TRBV19 with TRBJ1-6, with D unclear. DNA of the CDR3: TGTGCCAGTAGTACCCAGTCTGGGGTTAATTCACCCCTCCACTTT. This translates into CASSTQSGVNSPLHF.